The next 9 T cell receptor beta chains were all read from a single sample in a study of cytomegalovirus exposure and HLA in healthy donors. A multiplex PCR was run with 60 Vbeta primers and 13 Jbeta primers. The data were produced by immunoSEQ multiplex PCR, yet TCRdb's version contains in-frame clones alone and is incomplete. The data contain 95,000 to 150,000 clones, around 80% of them singletons. Sequenced sample: PBMCs. The receptors originated from a female donor in good health and CMV-seropositive.

The CDR3 bases are TGTGCCAGCTCACCCCCAGACGAAGCGTATTACGAGCAGTACTTC. Translation: CASSPPDEAYYEQYF. The V and J genes are TRBV18 and TRBJ2-7; D is undetermined. The CDR3 is 15 amino acids. V lost 3 bases and J 4 bases, leaving 16 bases between the germline ends. CDR1 and CDR2 from the germline V gene are KGHSH and LQKENI.

The CDR3 region has the DNA TGTGCCAGCCACCCCCCCCAGGGGGGGAACACTGAAGCTTTCTTT. Translation gives CASHPPQGGNTEAFF. The chain employs TRBV18 and TRBJ1-1; the match to TRBD1 covers 7 bases. Germline CDR1 KGHSH, CDR2 LQKENI. The CDR3 runs to 15 residues. V dropped 8 bases and J dropped 1; count of bases not matched to a gene: 10.

This chain joins TRBV7-6 and TRBJ1-2, with 8 bases aligning to TRBD1. The length of the CDR3 is 13 residues. The junction had 3 bases not matched to a gene; V was cut back by 5 bases and J by 4 bases. Germline-derived CDR1 and CDR2 are SGHVS and FNYEAQ. CDR3 bases: TGTGCCAGCAGCCCGGGACAGGCCTATGGCTACACCTTC. This gives the protein CASSPGQAYGYTF.

V and J are TRBV6-5 and TRBJ1-1; the D gene is possibly TRBD1 (6 bases). CDR3 length equals 13 residues. V was pared by 6 bases and J by 1 base, with 9 bases between. Germline-derived CDR1 and CDR2 are MNHEY and SVGAGI. The CDR3 sequence is CASRRTANTEAFF. CDR3 nucleotides: TGTGCCAGCAGGCGGACAGCGAACACTGAAGCTTTCTTT.

V is TRBV5-5 and J is TRBJ2-2; 8 nucleotides agree with TRBD2. The CDR3 loop spans 15 amino acids. The V gene end was trimmed by 4 bases and the J gene end by 1 base; junction bases not matched to a gene: 3. Germline values: CDR1 SGHKS, CDR2 YYEKEE (reference sequence). The CDR3 DNA is TGTGCCAGCAGCCCGGGGGGGCTGAACACCGGGGAGCTGTTTTTT. This encodes CASSPGGLNTGELFF.

About this clone itself: Because the CDR3 is missing its conserved closing phenylalanine or tryptophan, this is likely a read error. It is unclear where the CDR3 begins or ends on the DNA, so no DNA is shown, and the CDR3 is as TCRdb lists it. The V gene is TRBV19, the J gene TRBJ1-3; TRBD1 is the table's D call, not checked against the DNA. The CDR3 spans 13 amino acids, including both terminal residues. Germline V gene lookup returns CDR1 LNHDA and CDR2 SQIVND (reference sequence). This CDR3 is CASSRGQGVKSFI.

The rearrangement joins TRBV12-5 to TRBJ2-7; D not certain. CDR3 length equals 11 residues. Trimming left V 6 bases short and J 2 bases short, with 5 bases between. Germline CDR1 LGHNT, CDR2 FRNRAP. CDR3 sequence (DNA): TGTGCTAGTGGCCAGGCCTACGAGCAGTACTTC. Amino acid sequence: CASGQAYEQYF.

The chain is built from TRBV9 and TRBJ1-2; D is undetermined. The CDR3 is 12 residues long. CDR1 SGDLS and CDR2 YYNGEE come from the germline V gene. V shed 3 bases and J shed 5 bases, with 8 bases lying between them. The CDR3 coding sequence is TGTGCCAGCAGCGACATCGGGTATGGCTACACCTTC. Protein product: CASSDIGYGYTF.

Concerning this clone: This CDR3 is also generated by other DNA sequences in the sample. The rearrangement links TRBV5-1 to TRBJ1-3; possible D gene TRBD1, 6 bases. V lost 0 bases, J lost 0 bases, and 7 bases lay in between. Germline CDR1 and CDR2: SGHRS and YFSETQ. The CDR3 sequence is 15 residues long. CDR3: CASSLAGDSGNTIYF. In DNA form, the CDR3 reads TGCGCCAGCAGCTTGGCAGGGGACTCTGGAAACACCATATATTTT.